This T cell receptor beta chain stems from a study of blood T cell repertoires in COVID-19. Overall study: Acute and convalescent COVID-19 specimens originated in the United States, Italy and Spain. The cDNA or gDNA used as material had been derived from T cells, B-cell-depleted T cells, or PBMCs.

The Seattle site enrolled patients during active infection and followed them longitudinally. Germline CDR1 MNHEY, CDR2 SMNVEV (reference sequence). V shed 6 bases and J shed 8 bases, with 14 bases lying between them. CDR3 length: 13 residues. As handled by the study authors: The assay estimated nucleated cells by amplifying reference gene primers. The protocol was immunoSEQ multiplex PCR, while the TCRdb copy is restricted to in-frame clones and leaves out a portion. V, J and clone size are taken as reported in that table, and D and trimming were inferred from the DNA itself. The sample yields 300,000 to 400,000 clones, around 87% seen once.

This receptor was obtained from a woman aged 50 to 60 with COVID-19, enrolled during active disease. The J gene is TRBJ2-1, the V gene TRBV27; D gene uncertain. The sequencing input was peripheral blood. The DNA for the CDR3 is TGTGCCAGCAGCTCAGTTTTGATGGATGAGCAGTTCTTC. Its protein is CASSSVLMDEQFF.